This entry concerns a single TCR beta chain. The antigen is unknown. CDR3 size: 13 residues. Trimming left V 5 bases short and J 1 base short, with 8 bases between. The data were obtained in a study of T cell responses to AZD1222 COVID-19 vaccine. General study points: Clonal diversity may have been underestimated in mostly white British donors. The study sampled repertoires only after the peak T cell response. Unmutated regions of variants are reportedly targeted by nearly half of spike-specific TCRs. Dominant at 160-218 and 743-854, vaccine-associated CD4 TCRs also spanned spike.

TCRdb's table, derived via immunoSEQ multiplex PCR, lists solely in-frame clones and lacks some. The data show about 76,000 clones, with around three quarters seen just once and about 25% held by the top ten. The sequence came from an adult who received the MenACWY meningococcal vaccine as a control. This chain links TRBV12-3 or TRBV12-4 with TRBJ1-1; D unclear. The starting material was peripheral blood, obtained 28 days after the second dose of the MenACWY control vaccine. The CDR3 DNA sequence: TGTGCCAGCAGTCCGGACTCGAACACTGAAGCTTTCTTT. Translation gives CASSPDSNTEAFF.